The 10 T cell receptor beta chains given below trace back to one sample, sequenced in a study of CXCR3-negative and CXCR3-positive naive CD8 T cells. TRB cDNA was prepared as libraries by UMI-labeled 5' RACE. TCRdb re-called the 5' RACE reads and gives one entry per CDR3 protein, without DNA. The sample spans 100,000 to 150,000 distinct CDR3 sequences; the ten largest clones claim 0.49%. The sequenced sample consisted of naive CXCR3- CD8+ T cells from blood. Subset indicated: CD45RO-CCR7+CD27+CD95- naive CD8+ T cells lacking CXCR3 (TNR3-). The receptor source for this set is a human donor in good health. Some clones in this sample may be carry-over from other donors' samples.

The CDR3 here is CASGGLAGPVSSYEQYF. The rearrangement uses TRBV6-6 and TRBJ2-7; TCRdb's D gene call, TRBD2, goes unchecked for lack of DNA. This CDR3 has 17 residues. In germline, CDR1 is MNHNY, CDR2 SVGAGI (reference sequence).

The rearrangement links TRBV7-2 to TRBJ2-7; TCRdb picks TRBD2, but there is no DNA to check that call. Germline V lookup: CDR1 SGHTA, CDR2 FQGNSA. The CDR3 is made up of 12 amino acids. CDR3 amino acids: CASSWTSREQYF.

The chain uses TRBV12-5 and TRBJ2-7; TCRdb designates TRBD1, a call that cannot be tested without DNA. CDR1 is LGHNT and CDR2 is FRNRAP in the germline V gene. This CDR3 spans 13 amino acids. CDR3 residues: CATRGQGSYEQYF. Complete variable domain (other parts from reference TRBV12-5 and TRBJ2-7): DARVTQTPRHKVTEMGQEVTMRCQPILGHNTVFWYRQTMMQGLELLAYFRNRAPLDDSGMPKDRFSAEMPDATLATLKIQPSEPRDSAVYFCATRGQGSYEQYFGPGTRLTVT.

This chain's CDR3 is CASSSSTTDTQYF. The chain has TRBV7-9 and TRBJ2-3. Germline-derived CDR1 and CDR2 are SEHNR and FQNEAQ (reference sequence). The CDR3 consists of 13 residues.

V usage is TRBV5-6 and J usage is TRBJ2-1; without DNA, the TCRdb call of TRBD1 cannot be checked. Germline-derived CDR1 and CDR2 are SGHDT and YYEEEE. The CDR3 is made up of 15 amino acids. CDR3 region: CATFPGTGVMYEQFF.

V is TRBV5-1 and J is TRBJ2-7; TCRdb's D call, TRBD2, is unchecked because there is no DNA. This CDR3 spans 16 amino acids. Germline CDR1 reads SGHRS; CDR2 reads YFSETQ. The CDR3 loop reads CASSLFGGGSSYEQYF.

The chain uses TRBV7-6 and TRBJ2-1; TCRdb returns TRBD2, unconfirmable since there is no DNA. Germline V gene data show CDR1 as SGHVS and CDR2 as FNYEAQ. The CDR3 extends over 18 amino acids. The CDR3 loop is CASSLVSGQTPTYNEQFF.

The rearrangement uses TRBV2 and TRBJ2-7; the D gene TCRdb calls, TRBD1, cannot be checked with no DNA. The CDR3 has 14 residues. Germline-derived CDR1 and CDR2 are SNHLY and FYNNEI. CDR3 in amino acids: CASSPRSTGDEQYF.

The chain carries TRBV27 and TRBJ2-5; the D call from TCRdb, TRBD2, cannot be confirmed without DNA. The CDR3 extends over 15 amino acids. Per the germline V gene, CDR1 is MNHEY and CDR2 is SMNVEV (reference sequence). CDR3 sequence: CASSFEAGVPGTQYF.

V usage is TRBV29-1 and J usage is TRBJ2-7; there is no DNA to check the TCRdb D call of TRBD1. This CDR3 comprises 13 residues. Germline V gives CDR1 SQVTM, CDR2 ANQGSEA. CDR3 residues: CSVTGVGPYEQYF.